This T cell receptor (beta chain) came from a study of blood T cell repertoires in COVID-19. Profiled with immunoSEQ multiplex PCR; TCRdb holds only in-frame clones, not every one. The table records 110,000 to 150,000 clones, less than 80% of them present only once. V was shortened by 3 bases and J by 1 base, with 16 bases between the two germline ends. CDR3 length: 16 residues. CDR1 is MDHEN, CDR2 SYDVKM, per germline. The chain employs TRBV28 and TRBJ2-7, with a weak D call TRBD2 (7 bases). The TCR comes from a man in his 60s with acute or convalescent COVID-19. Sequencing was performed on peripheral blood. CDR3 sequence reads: CASSFPLADSSYEQYF. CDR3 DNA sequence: TGTGCCAGCAGTTTCCCGCTAGCGGACAGTTCCTACGAGCAGTACTTC.